These 27 T cell receptor beta chains originate from one sample sequenced in a study of T-cell reconstitution after alpha-beta-depleted transplantation in children. Unique molecular identifiers were used in preparing the TCRbeta library. TCRdb called the PCR reads again in MiXCR, with one record for every CDR3 protein. The sample has 200,000 to 300,000 distinct CDR3 sequences; roughly 26% are singletons. The source was PBMCs, collected before TCRalphabeta/CD19-depleted stem cell transplant. These receptors were taken from a girl aged 2-10 years with Fanconi anemia, due to receive a stem cell transplant.

This clonotype appeared a few times. The genes are TRBV6-2 or TRBV6-3 and TRBJ1-2; maybe TRBD1 (6 bases). Trimming took off 6 bases at V and 6 bases at J, with 17 bases between the two ends. This CDR3 comprises 14 residues. The germline V gene encodes CDR1 MNHEY and CDR2 SVGEGT. Here the CDR3 DNA reads TGTGCCAGCAGCGTAACAGGGTTATCGGATGGCTACACCTTC. It codes for CASSVTGLSDGYTF.

This clonotype was found many times. This chain links TRBV12-3 or TRBV12-4 with TRBJ2-1; 10 bases are shared with TRBD2. The J segment lost 2 bases and the V segment lost 3 bases, leaving 1 base of the junction unmatched. CDR3 size: 15 residues. CDR3 nucleotide sequence: TGTGCCAGCAGTTTCGGGACTAGCGCCTACAATGAGCAGTTCTTC. It yields the protein CASSFGTSAYNEQFF.

This rearrangement joins TRBV20-1 to TRBJ2-7, with D possibly being TRBD1 (5 bases). V lost 3 bases and J lost 3, with 9 bases in between. Germline V gene sequence: CDR1 DFQATT, CDR2 SNEGSKA (reference sequence). CDR3 size: 12 residues. The CDR3: CSASRVNYEQYF. The DNA for the CDR3 is TGCAGTGCTAGCAGGGTAAACTACGAGCAGTACTTC.

The V and J genes are TRBV7-3 and TRBJ2-1; possible D gene TRBD2, 6 bases. The CDR3 runs to 18 residues. V was trimmed by 4 bases and J by 7 bases, leaving 26 bases between them. Germline CDR1 reads SGHTA; CDR2 reads FQGTGA. The CDR3, as DNA: TGTGCCAGCAGCTACGCCCCAAATTGGGGGAGGAGGGTTAATGAGCAGTTCTTC. Its protein product is CASSYAPNWGRRVNEQFF.

This clonotype has more than one count but fewer than ten. This rearrangement joins TRBV29-1 to TRBJ1-1; D perhaps matches TRBD1 (5 bases). Germline V gives CDR1 SQVTM, CDR2 ANQGSEA. V was cut by 4 bases and J by 6 bases, with 9 bases left in between. CDR3 length equals 11 residues. CDR3 residues: CSVGWGAEAFF. DNA of the CDR3: TGCAGCGTTGGGTGGGGGGCTGAAGCTTTCTTT.

This clonotype was counted a few times. The rearrangement joins TRBV29-1 to TRBJ2-5; D is undetermined. Trimming pared 1 base from V and 2 bases from J, leaving 11 bases between. Germline values: CDR1 SQVTM, CDR2 ANQGSEA. This CDR3 contains 14 residues. CDR3 amino acids: CSVEVSSVQETQYF. The CDR3 region has the DNA TGCAGCGTTGAAGTATCGTCAGTTCAAGAGACCCAGTACTTC.

The chain employs TRBV7-2 and TRBJ2-1; no clear D. This CDR3 is 13 amino acids long. Germline assignment: CDR1 SGHTA and CDR2 FQGNSA. Trimming removed 3 bases at V and 4 bases at J, with 7 bases between. The CDR3 region is CASSLAMYNEQFF. The CDR3 nucleotides are TGTGCCAGCAGCTTGGCGATGTACAATGAGCAGTTCTTC.

This clonotype was counted only a few times. V gene TRBV20-1 combines with J gene TRBJ2-7; 7 bases are shared with TRBD1. V trimming: 6 bases; J trimming: 2 bases; junction bases outside the gene matches: 10. The CDR3 is 14 residues long. The V gene's germline CDR1 is DFQATT and CDR2 SNEGSKA (reference sequence). The CDR3 is CSALLRQGAYEQYF. CDR3 in DNA: TGCAGTGCCCTCCTCCGACAGGGAGCCTACGAGCAGTACTTC.

This clonotype turned up a few times. The chain has TRBV19 and TRBJ2-7, with 8 bases fitting TRBD1. This CDR3 region has 14 residues. CDR1 is LNHDA, CDR2 SQIVND, per germline (reference sequence). V dropped 4 bases and J dropped 7; count of bases not matched to a gene: 9. CDR3 in amino acids: CASSSRDRLKEQYF. The DNA for the CDR3 is TGTGCCAGTAGTAGCCGGGACAGGCTCAAGGAGCAGTACTTC.

This sequence joins TRBV2 and TRBJ2-1; 7 bases fit TRBD2. With V trimmed by 11 bases and J by 9 bases, 22 bases remained unmatched. The CDR3 length is 16 residues. Germline V gene lookup returns CDR1 SNHLY and CDR2 FYNNEI. The CDR3 nucleotides are TGTGCCTTCAGTTTGGAGCGGGGTCCTCTTAGGTCTGAGCAGTTCTTC. The encoded protein is CAFSLERGPLRSEQFF.

The chain uses TRBV6-4 and TRBJ2-1; 12 nucleotides match TRBD2. Trimming at V came to 6 bases and at J to 4 bases, leaving 4 bases not matched to a gene. The CDR3 runs to 15 residues. Germline CDR1 and CDR2: MRHNA and SNTAGT. CDR3 bases: TGTGCCAGCAGCCTAGCGGGAGGGGATTACAATGAGCAGTTCTTC. Translating gives CASSLAGGDYNEQFF.

The chain recombines TRBV4-2 with TRBJ2-7; no definite D call. The CDR3 is 14 amino acids. The germline V and J ends were trimmed by 0 bases and 5 bases, with 11 bases remaining between them. Germline-derived CDR1 and CDR2 are LGHNA and YNFKEQ. The CDR3 DNA is TGTGCCAGCAGCCAAGAGCGTCGGAGCGACGAGCAGTACTTC. Its translation is CASSQERRSDEQYF.

In its sample, this clonotype was seen many times. The chain couples TRBV5-5 to TRBJ2-5; D may be TRBD2 (6 bases). The CDR3 length is 15 residues. V lost 4 bases to trimming and J lost 3 bases, with 16 bases between them. The V gene's germline CDR1 is SGHKS and CDR2 YYEKEE (reference sequence). This chain's CDR3 is CASSHPGTPEETQYF. In DNA form, the CDR3 reads TGTGCCAGCAGCCACCCCGGGACTCCTGAAGAGACCCAGTACTTC.

This clonotype occurred many times. The rearrangement joins TRBV10-3 to TRBJ2-7; D gene ambiguous. V dropped 8 bases and J dropped 0 bases, with 5 bases sitting between them. CDR1 ENHRY and CDR2 SYGVKD come from the germline V gene. This CDR3 has 11 residues. CDR3 loop: CAIGISYEQYF. CDR3 nucleotide sequence: TGTGCCATCGGGATCTCCTACGAGCAGTACTTC.

The chain links TRBV6-5 to TRBJ2-1; 13 positions match TRBD2. CDR1 is MNHEY, CDR2 SVGAGI, per germline. This CDR3 region has 15 residues. V gave up 4 bases and J gave up 9 bases; unmatched junction bases: 6. In DNA, the CDR3 is TGTGCCAGCAGTTCACTAGCGGGAGGGCGCATTGAGCAGTTCTTC. This gives the protein CASSSLAGGRIEQFF.

The chain carries TRBV5-1 and TRBJ2-3; TRBD1 agrees at 7 bases. V shed 4 bases and J 2 bases; nucleotides not matched to a gene: 7. The CDR3 length is 15 residues. CDR1 and CDR2 from the germline V gene are SGHRS and YFSETQ. This CDR3 is CASSNLQGITDTQYF. DNA for the CDR3: TGCGCCAGCAGCAACCTACAGGGGATCACAGATACGCAGTATTTT.

The sample holds a few counts of this clonotype. The chain employs TRBV12-3 or TRBV12-4 and TRBJ2-2; D is perhaps TRBD1 (5 bases). Between the trimmed V and J ends, which lost 6 bases and 2 bases, there was a span of 19 bases. The CDR3 is 17 amino acids. As DNA, the CDR3 is TGTGCCAGCAGCCCGAAAGGGTTAGGGGTTAACACCGGGGAGCTGTTTTTT. It encodes CASSPKGLGVNTGELFF.

This clonotype was seen more than once but under ten times. The V and J genes are TRBV5-6 and TRBJ2-7; 9 bases line up with TRBD1. The germline CDR1 and CDR2 sequences are SGHDT and YYEEEE. J was trimmed by 0 bases and V by 4 bases; bases with no gene match: 8. The CDR3 is 16 residues long. As DNA, the CDR3 is TGTGCCAGCAGCAAGGACAGGGGACAGTACTCCTACGAGCAGTACTTC. Protein product: CASSKDRGQYSYEQYF.

The chain has TRBV5-1 and TRBJ2-5; 7 nucleotides agree with TRBD2. Trimming cost V 2 bases and J 2 bases; bases outside gene matches: 3. The CDR3 runs 14 residues. Germline V gene sequence: CDR1 SGHRS, CDR2 YFSETQ. In DNA form, the CDR3 reads TGCGCCAGCAGCTTCGGGAGGTGGCAAGAGACCCAGTACTTC. It specifies CASSFGRWQETQYF.

The DNA of the CDR3 is TGCAGTGCACCAGCACTGGGAGAGACCCAGTACTTC. It is translated as CSAPALGETQYF. The chain uses TRBV20-1 and TRBJ2-5, with D hard to call. The germline V gene encodes CDR1 DFQATT and CDR2 SNEGSKA (reference sequence). The length of the CDR3 is 12 residues. Between the trimmed V and J ends, which lost 6 bases and 4 bases, there was a span of 12 bases.

This clonotype was counted between two and nine times. V and J are TRBV7-2 and TRBJ2-3; D remains ambiguous. V was pared by 1 base and J by 2 bases, with 16 bases between. Germline CDR1 reads SGHTA; CDR2 reads FQGNSA. This CDR3 is built from 17 residues. The CDR3 nucleotides are TGTGCCAGCAGCTTAGTGCCTCCTCCCCGAGTCACAGATACGCAGTATTTT. This sequence encodes CASSLVPPPRVTDTQYF.

There are many counts of this clonotype. This chain connects TRBV12-3 or TRBV12-4 to TRBJ2-3, with D uncertain. The CDR3 runs 17 residues. Between the trimmed V and J ends, which lost 6 bases and 0 bases, there was a span of 19 bases. CDR3 region: CASRKNVGGSSTDTQYF. CDR3 DNA: TGTGCCAGCAGAAAAAACGTAGGTGGCTCCAGCACAGATACGCAGTATTTT.

In its sample, this clonotype was seen many times. The chain recombines TRBV20-1 with TRBJ2-5; TRBD2 matches 11 bases. Trimming removed 0 bases from V and 4 bases from J; junction bases left unmatched: 4. The CDR3 loop spans 15 amino acids. Per germline, CDR1 DFQATT and CDR2 SNEGSKA (reference sequence). CDR3 sequence reads: CSARDSGGARETQYF. CDR3 bases: TGCAGTGCTAGAGATAGCGGGGGGGCCCGAGAGACCCAGTACTTC.

This clonotype was counted at least ten times. This chain connects TRBV28 to TRBJ2-7; no firm D call. V lost 5 bases and J 0 bases, leaving 11 bases between the germline ends. The V gene's germline CDR1 is MDHEN and CDR2 SYDVKM. The CDR3 runs 14 residues. CDR3 coding DNA: TGTGCCAGCAGTAGGACGGCAGTCTCCTACGAGCAGTACTTC. Its protein product is CASSRTAVSYEQYF.

This clonotype was recorded many times. This chain connects TRBV12-3 or TRBV12-4 to TRBJ1-5, with D tentatively TRBD1 (6 bases). There are 16 residues in the CDR3. Trimming left V 4 bases short and J 5 bases short, with 18 bases between. CDR3 in amino acids: CASSSQGTELDQPQHF. DNA for the CDR3: TGTGCCAGCAGTTCGCAGGGGACGGAACTTGATCAGCCCCAGCATTTT.

The chain is built from TRBV7-3 and TRBJ2-6, with 8 bases fitting TRBD1. Trimming took 5 bases from V and 0 from J; bases not matched to a gene: 9. Germline V gene sequence: CDR1 SGHTA, CDR2 FQGTGA. CDR3 size: 18 residues. The CDR3 reads CASSPRPGGLSGANVLTF. DNA for the CDR3: TGTGCCAGCAGCCCCCGCCCAGGGGGCCTCTCTGGGGCCAACGTCCTGACTTTC. Full variable domain (missing parts from reference TRBV7-3 and TRBJ2-6): GAGVSQTPSNKVTEKGKYVELRCDPISGHTALYWYRQSLGQGPEFLIYFQGTGAADDSGLPNDRFFAVRPEGSVSTLKIQRTERGDSAVYLCASSPRPGGLSGANVLTFGAGSRLTVL.

The chain has TRBV9 and TRBJ2-2; TRBD1 or TRBD2 may be the D gene (6 bases each). The V gene lost 4 bases and the J gene lost 5 bases, with 18 bases spanning the gap. CDR3 size: 16 residues. Germline CDR1 reads SGDLS; CDR2 reads YYNGEE. The CDR3 DNA sequence: TGTGCCAGCAGCCTAAACCCGGACAGCGGGACCGGGGAGCTGTTTTTT. This sequence encodes CASSLNPDSGTGELFF.